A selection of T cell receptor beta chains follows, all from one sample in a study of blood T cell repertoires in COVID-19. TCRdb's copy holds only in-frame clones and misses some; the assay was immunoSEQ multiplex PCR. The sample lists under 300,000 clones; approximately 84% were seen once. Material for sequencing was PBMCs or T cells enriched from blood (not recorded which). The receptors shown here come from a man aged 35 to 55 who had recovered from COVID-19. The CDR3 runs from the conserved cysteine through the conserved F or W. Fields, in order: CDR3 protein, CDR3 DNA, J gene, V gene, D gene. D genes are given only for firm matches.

CASSRDIPRNTIYF,TGTGCCAGCTCGAGGGACATCCCCCGAAACACCATATATTTT,TRBJ1-3,TRBV19,.
CATSREIGTTYEQYF,TGTGCCACCAGCAGAGAGATCGGGACTACCTACGAGCAGTACTTC,TRBJ2-7,TRBV15,TRBD2
CASSFGAGGTDTQYF,TGTGCCAGCAGCTTTGGGGCGGGGGGAACAGATACGCAGTATTTT,TRBJ2-3,TRBV7-2,TRBD2
CASTAPDREYF,TGTGCCAGCACAGCACCGGACAGAGAGTACTTC,TRBJ2-7,TRBV7-6,.
CASSERATRGNEQFF,TGTGCCAGCAGTGAAAGGGCAACCCGGGGCAATGAGCAGTTCTTC,TRBJ2-1,TRBV6-1,.
CASSHGTSADTQYF,TGTGCCAGCAGCCATGGGACTAGCGCAGATACGCAGTATTTT,TRBJ2-3,TRBV3-1/TRBV3-2,TRBD2
CASSHGTTYEQYF,TGTGCCAGCAGCCACGGGACTACCTACGAGCAGTACTTC,TRBJ2-7,TRBV7-6,TRBD2
CASSPDWNQPQHF,TGTGCCAGCAGCCCGGACTGGAATCAGCCCCAGCATTTT,TRBJ1-5,TRBV6-5,.
CASSQGGQTGNTIYF,TGTGCCAGCAGTCAGGGGGGCCAGACTGGAAACACCATATATTTT,TRBJ1-3,TRBV28,TRBD1
CACGGDNSNQPQHF,TGTGCCTGCGGAGGAGACAATAGCAATCAGCCCCAGCATTTT,TRBJ1-5,TRBV6-5,.
CSVEEVQRAGGYTF,TGCAGCGTTGAAGAGGTCCAAAGGGCGGGCGGCTACACCTTC,TRBJ1-2,TRBV29-1,.